The entry below describes one T cell receptor (beta chain). This sample is part of a study of Graves' ophthalmopathy and Graves' hyperthyroidism. Whole-study context: Pretreatment peripheral blood was obtained at initial diagnosis.

For repertoire sequencing, the TCR beta CDR3 regions were amplified from RNA transcripts. Second-round multiplex PCR came after first-round RT-PCR with HTBI primers. Via MiXCR, TCRdb re-called the multiplex PCR reads, giving one row per CDR3 protein. In the table there are about 57,000 distinct CDR3 sequences, more than 40% of which are singletons. CDR3 size: 15 residues. Per the germline V gene, CDR1 is LNHDA and CDR2 is SQIVND (reference sequence). The V gene lost 1 base and the J gene lost 6 bases, with 12 bases spanning the gap. The authors diagnosed from clinical symptoms, serum thyroxine, TRAb, thyroid ultrasound and orbital computed tomography.

The sequencing sample was made of peripheral blood. The chain is built from TRBV19 and TRBJ2-2; D possibly uses TRBD1 or TRBD2 (5 bases each). The sequence derives from an adult woman with Graves' ophthalmopathy. CDR3 coding DNA: TGTGCCAGTAGTATAGCGTGGGGGAGCGCCGGGGAGCTGTTTTTT. It translates to CASSIAWGSAGELFF.